The 17 T cell receptor beta chains in this list originate from one sample, sequenced in a study of blood T cell repertoires in COVID-19. Clones were sequenced by immunoSEQ multiplex PCR, and TCRdb holds only the in-frame ones, with some missing. This table has about 170,000 clones, around 82% appearing once. What was sequenced was peripheral blood. The source is a human donor with acute or convalescent COVID-19. The donor label of this sample is uncertain.

The chain's CDR3 is CASRLSFERETQYF. CDR3 bases: TGTGCCAGCAGACTAAGTTTCGAAAGAGAGACCCAGTACTTC. V gene TRBV28 combines with J gene TRBJ2-5; no clear D gene. This CDR3 spans 14 amino acids. Germline lookup yields CDR1 MDHEN and CDR2 SYDVKM. V was pared by 6 bases and J by 4 bases, with 15 bases between. Supplemented by reference TRBV28 and TRBJ2-5, the full variable domain reads DVKVTQSSRYLVKRTGEKVFLECVQDMDHENMFWYRQDPGLGLRLIYFSYDVKMKEKGDIPEGYSVSREKKERFSLILESASTNQTSMYLCASRLSFERETQYFGPGTRLLVL.

V and J are TRBV7-2 and TRBJ1-6; a weak D match, TRBD1 (5 bases). CDR1 is SGHTA and CDR2 is FQGNSA in the germline V gene. This CDR3 is 15 amino acids long. Trimming took off 5 bases at V and 7 bases at J, with 15 bases between the two ends. CDR3 nucleotide sequence: TGTGCCAGCAGCACGCGATTAGGGGCGAATTCACCCCTCCACTTT. As protein: CASSTRLGANSPLHF. The complete variable domain, with remaining parts taken from reference TRBV7-2 and TRBJ1-6, reads GAGVSQSPSNKVTEKGKDVELRCDPISGHTALYWYRQSLGQGLEFLIYFQGNSAPDKSGLPSDRFSAERTGGSVSTLTIQRTQQEDSAVYLCASSTRLGANSPLHFGNGTRLTVT.

This clone was seen a handful of times. The V call is TRBV7-6, the J call TRBJ2-7; 8 bases fit TRBD1. This CDR3 is 15 amino acids long. The V and J ends lost 6 bases and 2 bases, in that order; junction bases with no gene match: 9. Germline V lookup: CDR1 SGHVS, CDR2 FNYEAQ. The CDR3 DNA follows: TGTGCCAGCAGTCCCCGGACAGGGCGGCCCTACGAGCAGTACTTC. Residues: CASSPRTGRPYEQYF. The full variable domain, with the rest looked up from reference TRBV7-6 and TRBJ2-7, is GAGVSQSPRYKVTKRGQDVALRCDPISGHVSLYWYRQALGQGPEFLTYFNYEAQQDKSGLPNDRFSAERPEGSISTLTIQRTEQRDSAMYRCASSPRTGRPYEQYFGPGTRLTVT.

The chain has TRBV19 and TRBJ1-5; 8 bases align to TRBD1. V shed 7 bases and J 6 bases; nucleotides not matched to a gene: 11. This CDR3 region has 15 residues. The germline V gene encodes CDR1 LNHDA and CDR2 SQIVND (reference sequence). CDR3 protein: CASTIQGALGQPQHF. CDR3 DNA sequence: TGTGCCAGTACCATCCAGGGGGCGCTGGGTCAGCCCCAGCATTTT.

The V gene is TRBV20-1, the J gene TRBJ1-3; 12 positions agree with TRBD1. V lost 6 bases, J lost 16 bases, and 7 bases stayed unmatched. Germline-derived CDR1 and CDR2 are DFQATT and SNEGSKA (reference sequence). The CDR3 runs 11 residues. CDR3 bases: TGCAGTGCGGGACAGGGGGCAAATACGTATTTT. Residues: CSAGQGANTYF.

The chain carries TRBV5-1 and TRBJ1-1; perhaps TRBD1 as D (5 bases). The CDR3 sequence is 15 residues long. The V and J ends lost 4 bases and 1 base respectively, with 14 bases between them. CDR1 and CDR2 from the germline V gene are SGHRS and YFSETQ. CDR3 loop: CASSTSGTGNTEAFF. CDR3 sequence (DNA): TGCGCCAGCAGCACCTCCGGGACTGGGAACACTGAAGCTTTCTTT.

The chain recombines TRBV11-3 with TRBJ2-2; tentatively, D is TRBD2 (7 bases). Germline V gene sequence: CDR1 SGHNT, CDR2 YENEEA. The CDR3 extends over 15 amino acids. V shed 3 bases and J shed 3 bases, with 11 bases lying between them. In nucleotides, the CDR3 is TGTGCCAGCAGCTTCGGGGGGCTAGACACCGGGGAGCTGTTTTTT. Amino acid sequence: CASSFGGLDTGELFF.

The chain combines TRBV15 with TRBJ2-7, with D uncertain. The CDR3 has 14 residues. Trimming removed 0 bases at V and 11 bases at J, with 17 bases between. Germline CDR1 reads LNHNV; CDR2 reads YYDKDF (reference sequence). The chain's CDR3 is CATSRDLDLEEEYF. In nucleotides, the CDR3 is TGTGCCACCAGCAGAGATCTGGATCTCGAAGAGGAGTACTTC.

The chain joins TRBV29-1 to TRBJ1-3; unclear D gene. The length of the CDR3 is 14 residues. The germline CDR1 and CDR2 sequences are SQVTM and ANQGSEA. Trimming shortened V by 5 bases and J by 3 bases, and 14 bases separated the two germline ends. The CDR3 DNA reads as TGCAGCGTTAGCACGGCGGCTATTGGAAACACCATATATTTT. Translation: CSVSTAAIGNTIYF. Supplemented by reference TRBV29-1 and TRBJ1-3, the full variable domain reads SAVISQKPSRDICQRGTSLTIQCQVDSQVTMMFWYRQQPGQSLTLIATANQGSEATYESGFVIDKFPISRPNLTFSTLTVSNMSPEDSSIYLCSVSTAAIGNTIYFGEGSWLTVV.

CDR3 region: CASSYRAYSYGYTF. The CDR3 bases are TGTGCCAGCAGTTACAGGGCCTATTCCTATGGCTACACCTTC. The rearrangement uses TRBV27 and TRBJ1-2; D is perhaps TRBD1 (6 bases). Per the germline V gene, CDR1 is MNHEY and CDR2 is SMNVEV (reference sequence). Between the trimmed V and J ends, which lost 4 bases and 4 bases, there was a span of 13 bases. CDR3 length equals 14 residues.

This chain connects TRBV7-9 to TRBJ2-5; a weak D match, TRBD1 (5 bases). The ends were cut back, 2 bases at V and 7 bases at J, with 20 bases in the middle. The CDR3 length is 16 residues. Germline loops: CDR1 SEHNR, CDR2 FQNEAQ (reference sequence). The chain's CDR3 is CASSLRGRPRERTQYF. The CDR3 nucleotides are TGTGCCAGCAGCTTAAGGGGTCGACCCCGTGAGAGGACCCAGTACTTC.

This chain joins TRBV10-3 and TRBJ1-6, with 9 bases identical to TRBD1. J gave up 8 bases and V 0 bases, and 5 bases lay outside the gene matches. Germline V gene sequence: CDR1 ENHRY, CDR2 SYGVKD. The CDR3 runs to 16 residues. CDR3 in DNA: TGTGCCATCAGTGAGTCGTCTTGGACAGGGGATTCACCCCTCCACTTT. It specifies CAISESSWTGDSPLHF.

The J gene is TRBJ1-1, the V gene TRBV6-5; 9 nucleotides line up with TRBD1. The CDR3 runs to 13 residues. Per the germline V gene, CDR1 is MNHEY and CDR2 is SVGAGI. Trimming at V came to 6 bases and at J to 11 bases, leaving 10 bases not matched to a gene. CDR3 sequence reads: CASRMTGGILAFF. In DNA, the CDR3 is TGTGCCAGCAGAATGACAGGGGGGATTCTTGCTTTCTTT.

The chain combines TRBV7-9 with TRBJ1-2; 9 bases fit TRBD1. Germline CDR1 SEHNR, CDR2 FQNEAQ (reference sequence). V shed 3 bases and J 6 bases; nucleotides not matched to a gene: 2. The CDR3 runs to 13 residues. In DNA form, the CDR3 reads TGTGCCAGCAGCTTCGGACAGGGGAATGGCTACACCTTC. This codes for CASSFGQGNGYTF.

The genes are TRBV7-9 and TRBJ2-7; 8 bases are a match to TRBD1. Trimming at V came to 5 bases and at J to 3 bases, leaving 12 bases not matched to a gene. The CDR3 totals 16 residues. Germline V gene data show CDR1 as SEHNR and CDR2 as FQNEAQ (reference sequence). Written as DNA, the CDR3 is TGTGCCAGCAGCCGCTGGACAGGGCGCATAATCTACGAGCAGTACTTC. Amino acid sequence: CASSRWTGRIIYEQYF.

The V and J genes are TRBV2 and TRBJ2-7; no clear D gene. The length of the CDR3 is 13 residues. Germline CDR1 SNHLY, CDR2 FYNNEI. Trimming removed 4 bases at V and 1 base at J, with 8 bases between. The CDR3 region has the DNA TGTGCCAGCAGTGGAGTCCGATCCTACGAGCAGTACTTC. Translation gives CASSGVRSYEQYF.

Remarks on this clone: The sample holds other DNA sequences that translate to the same CDR3. J is TRBJ1-2 and V is TRBV7-3, with D hard to call. Between the trimmed V and J ends, which lost 3 bases and 4 bases, there was a span of 9 bases. This CDR3 has 13 residues. Per the germline V gene, CDR1 is SGHTA and CDR2 is FQGTGA. CDR3 region: CASSFGGGYGYTF. In DNA, the CDR3 is TGTGCCAGCAGCTTTGGAGGAGGCTATGGCTACACCTTC.